The sequence of this T cell receptor beta chain was determined in a study of Ad26.COV2.S vaccination and SARS-CoV-2 variants. The method was immunoSEQ multiplex PCR; TCRdb's version includes in-frame clones alone and lacks a portion of them. The data contain under 250,000 clones, around 88% of them singletons. Trimming removed 5 bases from V and 0 bases from J, with 16 bases in between. CDR3 length: 17 amino acids. Per the germline V gene, CDR1 is SEHNR and CDR2 is FQNEAQ (reference sequence). Findings and limits, study-wide: Vaccinees reportedly had broad spike-specific CD8+ and CD4+ T cell responses.

With regard to this clone: Its cognate antigen is unknown.

The treatment was: roughly 19 received Ad26.COV2.S at low or high dose, single or two shots; several received placebo; per-sample allocation not given. Sampling was performed 63 days after the first vaccine or placebo injection. Sample: peripheral blood, taken in a trial of Ad26.COV2.S vaccine versus placebo. This receptor was taken from a person aged 18 to 59 who received the Ad26.COV2.S COVID-19 vaccine or a placebo. The V call is TRBV7-9, the J call TRBJ2-2; maybe TRBD1 (6 bases). This chain's CDR3 is CASSLFSTGPNTGELFF. The CDR3 DNA is TGTGCCAGCAGCCTGTTTTCTACAGGGCCGAACACCGGGGAGCTGTTTTTT. Filled out from reference TRBV7-9 and TRBJ2-2, the complete variable domain reads DTGVSQNPRHKITKRGQNVTFRCDPISEHNRLYWYRQTLGQGPEFLTYFQNEAQLEKSRLLSDRFSAERPKGSFSTLEIQRTEQGDSAMYLCASSLFSTGPNTGELFFGEGSRLTVL.